This T cell receptor beta chain was recorded in a study of identical twins. The V gene end was trimmed by 1 base and the J gene end by 2 bases; junction bases not matched to a gene: 5. The germline V gene has CDR1 LNHNV and CDR2 YYDKDF (reference sequence). The CDR3 loop spans 17 amino acids. A universal primer site was created by template switching, with the cDNA bearing unique molecular identifiers. TCRdb re-derived calls from the 5' RACE reads in MiXCR, one entry per CDR3 protein. This table holds about 260,000 distinct CDR3 sequences, roughly 7% found once. This sample was shared with a second study, whose subject was yellow fever vaccine responses in identical twins.

This receptor was identified in a woman under 30 in good health. The rearrangement uses TRBV15 and TRBJ2-1; 10 positions match TRBD1. The sequenced material came from memory (CD45RO+) T cells sorted from blood. The CDR3: CATSRVAGTGAYNEQFF. The DNA for the CDR3 is TGTGCCACCAGCAGAGTAGCGGGGACAGGGGCCTACAATGAGCAGTTCTTC.